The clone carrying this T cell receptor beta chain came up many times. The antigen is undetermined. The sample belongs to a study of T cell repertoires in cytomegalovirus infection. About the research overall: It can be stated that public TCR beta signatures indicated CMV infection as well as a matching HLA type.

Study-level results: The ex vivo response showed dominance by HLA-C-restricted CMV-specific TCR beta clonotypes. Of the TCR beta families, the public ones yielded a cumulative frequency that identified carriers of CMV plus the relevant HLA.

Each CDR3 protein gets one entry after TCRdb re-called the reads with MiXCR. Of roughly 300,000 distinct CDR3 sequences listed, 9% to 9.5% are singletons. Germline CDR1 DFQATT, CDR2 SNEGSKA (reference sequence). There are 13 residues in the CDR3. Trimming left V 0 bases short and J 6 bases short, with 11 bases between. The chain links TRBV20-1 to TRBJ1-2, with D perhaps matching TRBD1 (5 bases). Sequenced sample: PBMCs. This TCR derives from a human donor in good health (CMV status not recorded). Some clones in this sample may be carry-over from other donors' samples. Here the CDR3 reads CSARDRRVNGYTF. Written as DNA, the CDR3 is TGCAGTGCTAGAGACCGCAGGGTCAATGGCTACACCTTC.